Detailed here is one T cell receptor (beta chain). Its antigen is currently not known. No base quality information exists; no much larger clone differs at one position. Patients with autoimmune disease history or receiving systemic immunosuppression were excluded from the trial. Peripheral blood for TCR sequencing was collected from all dose cohorts at baseline, on cycle 4 day 1, and on cycle 7 day 1. Samples were obtained from an open-label, multicenter, first-in-human phase I dose-escalation trial of ivuxolimab. The trial enrolled adults with locally advanced or metastatic head and neck squamous cell, hepatocellular, melanoma or renal cell carcinoma. CD4+ and CD8+ T cells were sorted separately from peripheral blood before TCR sequencing. This entry belongs to a study of OX40 agonist ivuxolimab in advanced cancers. Background on the whole study: Ivuxolimab, which targeted the costimulatory receptor OX40 (CD134), was an agonistic, fully human IgG2 monoclonal antibody. Prior anti-PD-1, anti-PD-L1 or anti-CTLA-4 therapy was permitted, and approximately 41% of dose-escalation patients had received checkpoint inhibitors. The purpose of peripheral TCRbeta sequencing was to test whether ivuxolimab changed TCR sequence diversity and led to clonal T-cell expansion. Of the 50 to 55 patients in dose escalation, about 20 had hepatocellular carcinoma, some 15 had melanoma, 9 had renal cell carcinoma and 9 had head and neck cancer. In the dose-escalation cohort, approximately 80% of patients were male, and the mean age was 60 years with a range of roughly 20 to 85. Partial responses were achieved by three dose-escalation patients, of whom one had hepatocellular carcinoma and two had cutaneous melanoma. The paper reports the monotherapy dose-escalation portion (N = 52 patients) of the phase I ivuxolimab trial. Intravenous ivuxolimab was administered to patients every 2 weeks at six dose levels: 0.01, 0.1, 0.3, 1.5, 3 and 10 mg/kg. The research as a whole found: After ivuxolimab, CD8+ T cells had more expanded clones than CD4+ T cells on average. Which antigens the clonally expanded peripheral T cells were specific for was not determined. At doses from 0.1 to 3.0 mg/kg, clonal expansion was seen in both CD4+ and CD8+ blood T cells between baseline and week 6. In the 0.1-3.0 mg/kg groups, partial responders had among the lowest normalized peripheral clonal expansion, particularly in CD8+ T cells. Low levels of normalized T-cell clonal expansion were also seen in some patients who did not respond.

Genomic DNA was isolated from the sorted cells so that the TCRbeta CDR3 region could be sequenced. The immunoSEQ Assay was used for sequencing of TCRbeta CDR3 regions. TCRdb obtained this table from immuneACCESS and retained in-frame rearrangements with V and J assigned. These tables miss some clones; where compared with another copy, unresolved V genes account for less than half of the shortfall, and the remainder is unexplained. Across this sample there are roughly 20,000 clones, with around 85% seen only once. The ten most abundant clones make up 15% to 20% of the sample. Via the germline V gene, CDR1 is SGHDT and CDR2 YYEEEE. Cut back by 6 bases and 3 bases, the V and J ends lie 16 bases apart. The CDR3 sequence holds 15 residues, the cysteine and phenylalanine included. CDR3 DNA only is kept here, 45 bases in frame from base 1.

The V and J genes are TRBV5-6 and TRBJ2-1, with TRBD1 perhaps the D gene, on 6 matching bases. Material: CD4+ or CD8+ T cells sorted from blood, obtained in a trial of the OX40 agonist ivuxolimab. The TCR comes from an adult with an advanced solid tumor such as melanoma, head and neck, liver or kidney cancer. The CDR3 region has the sequence CASIETRGGYNEQFF. In nucleotide form, the sequence is TGTGCCAGCATCGAAACGCGAGGGGGCTACAATGAGCAGTTCTTC.